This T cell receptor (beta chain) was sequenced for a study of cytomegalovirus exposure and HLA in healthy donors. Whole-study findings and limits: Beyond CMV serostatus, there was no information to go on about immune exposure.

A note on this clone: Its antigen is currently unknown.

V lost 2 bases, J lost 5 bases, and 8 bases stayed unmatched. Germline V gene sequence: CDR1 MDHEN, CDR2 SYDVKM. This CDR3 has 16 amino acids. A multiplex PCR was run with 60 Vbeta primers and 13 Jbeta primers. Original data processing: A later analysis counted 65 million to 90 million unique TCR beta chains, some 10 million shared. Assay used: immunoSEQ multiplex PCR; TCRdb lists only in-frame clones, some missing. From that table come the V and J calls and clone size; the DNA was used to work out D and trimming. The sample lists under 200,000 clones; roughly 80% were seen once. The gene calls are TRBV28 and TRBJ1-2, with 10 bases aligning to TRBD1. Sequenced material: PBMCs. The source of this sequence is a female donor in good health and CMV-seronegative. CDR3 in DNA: TGTGCCAGCAGTTTACAGGGAAGACAGGGGGCGTATGGCTACACCTTC. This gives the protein CASSLQGRQGAYGYTF.